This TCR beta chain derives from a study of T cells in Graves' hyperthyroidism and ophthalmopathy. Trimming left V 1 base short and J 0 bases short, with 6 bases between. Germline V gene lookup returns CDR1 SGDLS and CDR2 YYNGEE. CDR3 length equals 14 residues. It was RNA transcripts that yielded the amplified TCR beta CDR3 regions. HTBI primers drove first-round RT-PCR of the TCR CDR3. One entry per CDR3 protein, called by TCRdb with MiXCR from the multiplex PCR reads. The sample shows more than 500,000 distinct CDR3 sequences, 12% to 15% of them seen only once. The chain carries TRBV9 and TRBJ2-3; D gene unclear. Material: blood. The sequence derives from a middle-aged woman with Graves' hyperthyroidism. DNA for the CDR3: TGTGCCAGCAGCGTACACGCTAGCACAGATACGCAGTATTTT. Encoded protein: CASSVHASTDTQYF.